The present T cell receptor (beta chain) was sequenced within a study of T cells in Graves' hyperthyroidism and ophthalmopathy. Across the whole study: Once the initial diagnosis was made, peripheral blood was obtained before any treatment.

Between the trimmed V and J ends, which lost 5 bases and 3 bases, there was a span of 11 bases. CDR1 MDHEN and CDR2 SYDVKM come from the germline V gene. The CDR3 sequence is 14 residues long. Clinical symptoms, serum thyroxine, TRAb, thyroid ultrasound and orbital computed tomography informed diagnoses. PBMCs were sourced from approximately 9 ml fresh peripheral blood. Ten or more counts support this clonotype. TCR beta CDR3 regions were amplified from RNA transcripts. Using the HTBI primer set, a first-round RT-PCR was run on the TCR CDR3. One entry per CDR3 protein results from TCRdb running MiXCR on the multiplex PCR reads. The repertoire has a few hundred thousand distinct CDR3 sequences, around 14% of them found once; the top ten carry roughly 25%.

Sequenced sample: blood. V is TRBV28 and J is TRBJ2-4; D not resolved. The TCR was taken from a woman aged 18-29 years with Graves' hyperthyroidism that later progressed to Graves' ophthalmopathy. In nucleotides, the CDR3 is TGTGCCAGCAGTCTGCAGGAATTCAAAAACATTCAGTACTTC. It is translated as CASSLQEFKNIQYF.